This T cell receptor beta chain emerged from a study of blood T cell repertoires in COVID-19. Across the study: COVID-19 samples collected from the United States, Italy and Spain covered acute and convalescent phases. In each case, the material was cDNA or gDNA derived from T cells, B-cell-depleted T cells, or PBMCs.

Methods used by the authors: Amplification from reference gene primers served as the basis for estimated nucleated cell counts. Measured with immunoSEQ multiplex PCR; TCRdb has only the in-frame clones, and not every one. V, J and clone size derive from that table, while D and trimming were established from the DNA sequence. The repertoire holds roughly 330,000 clones, with over 75% as singletons. The clonotype was recovered from a woman aged 50 to 60 with active or convalescent COVID-19. The sample was peripheral blood.

CDR3 DNA sequence: TGTGCCAGCTCACCTATTCTTACTGAAGCTTTCTTT. It specifies CASSPILTEAFF. The V gene is TRBV18, the J gene TRBJ1-1; D remains ambiguous. The CDR3 consists of 12 residues. V was clipped by 3 bases and J by 5 bases, with 7 bases between them. Per the germline V gene, CDR1 is KGHSH and CDR2 is LQKENI. The full variable domain, with the rest looked up from reference TRBV18 and TRBJ1-1, is NAGVMQNPRHLVRRRGQEARLRCSPMKGHSHVYWYRQLPEEGLKFMVYLQKENIIDESGMPKERFSAEFPKEGPSILRIQQVVRGDSAAYFCASSPILTEAFFGQGTRLTVV.